The following is a TCR beta chain sequence with its context. What it binds is unknown. A second roughly 6 to 12 cycle PCR used barcoded and J-beta primers. TCRdb re-called the 5' RACE reads through MiXCR, storing one row per CDR3 protein. The sample lists some 1.4 million distinct CDR3 sequences, roughly 45% occurring once. Healthy Russian Caucasian donors spanned ages about 6 to 100 years. The data were taken from a study of blood T cells in healthy people across ages. The study, taken as a whole, reports: The lack of PBMC sorting stopped any conclusive naive versus antigen-experienced comparison. Age showed a roughly linear inverse relationship with TCR beta diversity per million T cells. Greater diversity and more naive CD4+ cells were seen in long-lived donors than in aged donors.

The CDR3 covers 14 residues. Germline-derived CDR1 and CDR2 are SQVTM and ANQGSEA. The sequenced material came from blood. This chain uses TRBV29-1 with TRBJ2-7, with D perhaps TRBD1 or TRBD2 (6 bases each). The better agreement between TRBJ2-5 and the DNA end casts doubt on the J call. This sequence was found in a woman aged 18-30 years in good health. The CDR3 nucleotides read TGCAGCGCCGTCGTCGAAGGGGGGCAAGAGACCCAGTACTTC. Translating it yields CSAVVEGGQETQYF.